The 32 T cell receptor beta chains in this list originate from one sample, sequenced in a study of control samples from healthy donors and cancer patients. Repertoires were generated with immunoSEQ multiplex PCR, while TCRdb's copy carries only in-frame clones and drops some. The sample contains 70,000 to 100,000 clones, about 89% of which appear only once. Sequencing used blood. These receptors were obtained from a woman aged 55 to 70 in good health.

The chain employs TRBV7-2 and TRBJ1-2; tentatively, D is TRBD1 (6 bases). V was clipped by 5 bases and J by 2 bases, with 12 bases between them. The germline gives CDR1 SGHTA, CDR2 FQGNSA. This CDR3 has 14 amino acids. In nucleotides, the CDR3 is TGTGCCAGCAGCCGGAGGGGGGTCAACTATGGCTACACCTTC. Amino acids: CASSRRGVNYGYTF.

The V call is TRBV29-1, the J call TRBJ1-2; D might be TRBD1 (5 bases). The CDR3 consists of 15 residues. Looked up from germline, CDR1 is SQVTM and CDR2 is ANQGSEA. V shed 4 bases and J shed 7 bases, with 22 bases lying between them. CDR3 bases: TGCAGCGTTGCCTCCAGGGAGGACCCTGTTCGTGGCTACACCTTC. This sequence encodes CSVASREDPVRGYTF.

V is TRBV5-5 and J is TRBJ1-1; 8 bases fit TRBD1. V shed 4 bases and J 2 bases; nucleotides not matched to a gene: 10. Per germline, CDR1 SGHKS and CDR2 YYEKEE (reference sequence). This CDR3 is built from 16 residues. The DNA for the CDR3 is TGTGCCAGCAGCCTCTGGACAGGGAGGCGAAACACTGAAGCTTTCTTT. It specifies CASSLWTGRRNTEAFF. The full variable domain, with the rest looked up from reference TRBV5-5 and TRBJ1-1, is DAGVTQSPTHLIKTRGQQVTLRCSPISGHKSVSWYQQVLGQGPQFIFQYYEKEERGRGNFPDRFSARQFPNYSSELNVNALLLGDSALYLCASSLWTGRRNTEAFFGQGTRLTVV.

This clone occurred a few times. This chain uses TRBV11-3 with TRBJ1-2; TRBD1 might be the D (6 bases). Germline V lookup: CDR1 SGHNT, CDR2 YENEEA. The V and J ends lost 5 bases and 7 bases respectively, with 11 bases between them. This CDR3 is built from 12 residues. CDR3 coding DNA: TGTGCCAGCAGCCCTAAACAGGGTGGCTACACCTTC. This sequence encodes CASSPKQGGYTF.

The V and J genes are TRBV28 and TRBJ1-1; D uncertain. Trimming took off 4 bases at V and 3 bases at J, with 6 bases between the two ends. Germline CDR1 is MDHEN and CDR2 is SYDVKM. The CDR3 has 12 residues. The CDR3 DNA follows: TGTGCCAGCAGTTCAGTTGACACTGAAGCTTTCTTT. Its translation: CASSSVDTEAFF. The full variable domain, with the rest looked up from reference TRBV28 and TRBJ1-1, is DVKVTQSSRYLVKRTGEKVFLECVQDMDHENMFWYRQDPGLGLRLIYFSYDVKMKEKGDIPEGYSVSREKKERFSLILESASTNQTSMYLCASSSVDTEAFFGQGTRLTVV.

The rearrangement joins TRBV7-2 to TRBJ2-5; D is unclear. The germline gives CDR1 SGHTA, CDR2 FQGNSA. The CDR3 runs to 15 residues. Trimming took 1 base from V and 5 from J, leaving 14 bases between them. For the CDR3, the DNA is TGTGCCAGCAGCTTAGTATGGGGTATCATGGAGACCCAGTACTTC. Its translation: CASSLVWGIMETQYF.

The rearrangement links TRBV5-6 to TRBJ2-3; 7 nucleotides line up with TRBD2. This CDR3 has 15 amino acids. CDR1 is SGHDT, CDR2 YYEEEE, per germline. Trimming removed 2 bases from V and 1 base from J; junction bases left unmatched: 4. DNA for the CDR3: TGTGCCAGCAGCTTCGGGGGGAGTGGCACAGATACGCAGTATTTT. Its translation is CASSFGGSGTDTQYF.

V gene TRBV6-6 combines with J gene TRBJ2-7; TRBD1 matches at 7 bases. The CDR3 consists of 13 residues. In germline, CDR1 is MNHNY, CDR2 SVGAGI (reference sequence). The V and J ends lost 6 bases and 3 bases, in that order; junction bases with no gene match: 5. The CDR3 DNA reads TGTGCCAGCAGCTTCGGGACAGACTACGAGCAGTACTTC. It specifies CASSFGTDYEQYF.

The rearrangement uses TRBV6-1 and TRBJ1-2, with 10 positions matching TRBD1. Looked up from germline, CDR1 is MNHNS and CDR2 is SASEGT. The CDR3 is 14 amino acids. V was pared by 3 bases and J by 7 bases, with 5 bases of the junction left unmatched. The CDR3 sequence is CASSETGGGSGYTF. For the CDR3, the DNA is TGTGCCAGCAGTGAGACAGGGGGCGGGTCTGGCTACACCTTC.

The rearrangement links TRBV6-5 to TRBJ2-7; D may be TRBD1 (5 bases). Trimming pared 4 bases from V and 9 bases from J, leaving 16 bases between. The germline V gene has CDR1 MNHEY and CDR2 SVGAGI. The CDR3 is 13 residues long. The CDR3 DNA sequence: TGTGCCAGCAGTTCGATGGACACCTCGGGGCAGTACTTC. Translating it yields CASSSMDTSGQYF.

As regards this clone: A read error may explain this, as a much larger clone is one base away. This rearrangement joins TRBV28 to TRBJ1-1; no reliable D call. CDR1 and CDR2 from the germline V gene are MDHEN and SYDVKM. This CDR3 is built from 12 residues. V was trimmed by 6 bases and J by 1 base, leaving 6 bases between them. The CDR3 nucleotides read TGTGCCAGCAGCTTGAGGAACACTGAAGCTTTCTTT. Its protein product is CASSLRNTEAFF.

This clone was seen only a few times. This chain links TRBV13 with TRBJ2-7, with 8 bases matching TRBD1. Trimming cost V 6 bases and J 4 bases; bases outside gene matches: 5. This CDR3 has 13 residues. CDR1 and CDR2 from the germline V gene are PRHDT and FYEKMQ (reference sequence). Here the CDR3 reads CASSSTGGYEQYF. CDR3 nucleotides: TGTGCCAGCAGTTCCACAGGGGGATACGAGCAGTACTTC.

The chain employs TRBV29-1 and TRBJ2-5; possible D gene TRBD1, 6 bases. Germline CDR1 reads SQVTM; CDR2 reads ANQGSEA. The V gene lost 7 bases and the J gene lost 5 bases, with 14 bases spanning the gap. The CDR3 consists of 12 residues. The CDR3 loop is CSEKQGSETQYF. The CDR3, as DNA: TGCAGCGAGAAACAGGGCTCGGAGACCCAGTACTTC.

The chain carries TRBV7-2 and TRBJ2-7; tentatively, D is TRBD1 (6 bases). The CDR3 covers 13 residues. The germline CDR1 and CDR2 sequences are SGHTA and FQGNSA. V shed 5 bases and J shed 1 base, with 9 bases lying between them. This CDR3 reads CASSTDRSYEQYF. The CDR3, as DNA: TGTGCCAGCAGCACCGACAGGTCCTACGAGCAGTACTTC.

The chain combines TRBV2 with TRBJ1-1, with D perhaps matching TRBD1 (6 bases). The CDR3 contains 13 residues. The germline gives CDR1 SNHLY, CDR2 FYNNEI. Between the trimmed V and J ends, which lost 5 bases and 4 bases, there was a span of 11 bases. The CDR3 region has the DNA TGTGCCAGCAGTCAGGGGTGGGGCACTGAAGCTTTCTTT. This sequence encodes CASSQGWGTEAFF.

The CDR3: CASSVSGRYTDTQYF. The CDR3 nucleotides read TGCGCCAGCAGCGTATCGGGACGTTACACAGATACGCAGTATTTT. This chain joins TRBV5-1 and TRBJ2-3, with D tentatively TRBD1 or TRBD2 (5 bases each). Germline values: CDR1 SGHRS, CDR2 YFSETQ. This CDR3 has 15 amino acids. Trimming took 4 bases from V and 2 from J, leaving 14 bases between them.

The V and J genes are TRBV28 and TRBJ1-2, with a tentative D call TRBD1 (5 bases). The germline gives CDR1 MDHEN, CDR2 SYDVKM. The CDR3 covers 14 residues. The V end was cut by 7 bases, the J end by 3 bases, with 15 bases between. In nucleotides, the CDR3 is TGTGCCAGCAATCCCCTGGGGCAGTACTATGGCTACACCTTC. Protein: CASNPLGQYYGYTF.

The rearrangement joins TRBV7-9 to TRBJ2-7, with a tentative D call TRBD1 (6 bases). The CDR3 contains 17 residues. Trimming cost V 1 base and J 5 bases, with 21 bases left between them. Germline V gene sequence: CDR1 SEHNR, CDR2 FQNEAQ (reference sequence). In nucleotides, the CDR3 is TGTGCCAGCAGCTTAGGTGTGGCAGGGGAGCCGCACAACGAGCAGTACTTC. Protein product: CASSLGVAGEPHNEQYF.

With respect to this clone: Other nucleotide sequences from this sample produce the same CDR3. V and J are TRBV3-1 (or the pseudogene TRBV3-2) and TRBJ2-4, with a weak D call TRBD2 (6 bases). This CDR3 is 18 amino acids long. Germline V CDR1 and CDR2: LGHDT, YNNKEL (reference sequence). V was pared by 0 bases and J by 6 bases, with 21 bases between. CDR3 residues: CASSQDNVGQVGGNIQYF. CDR3 nucleotides: TGTGCCAGCAGCCAAGATAACGTAGGCCAAGTGGGGGGAAACATTCAGTACTTC.

The chain combines TRBV5-6 with TRBJ2-1, with a weak D call TRBD1 (5 bases). Per the germline V gene, CDR1 is SGHDT and CDR2 is YYEEEE. The germline V and J ends were trimmed by 3 bases and 3 bases, with 10 bases remaining between them. The CDR3 is 14 residues long. The CDR3 nucleotides are TGTGCCAGCAGCTATAAGGACATCTACAATGAGCAGTTCTTC. Amino acids: CASSYKDIYNEQFF.

The chain uses TRBV28 and TRBJ1-2; 7 bases fit TRBD1. V lost 11 bases and J lost 2; bases outside the gene matches: 11. Germline lookup yields CDR1 MDHEN and CDR2 SYDVKM. The CDR3 covers 14 residues. DNA for the CDR3: TGTGCCGGGACTAGACAGGGAGGCAACTATGGCTACACCTTC. This encodes CAGTRQGGNYGYTF.

The rearrangement links TRBV11-2 to TRBJ2-7, with TRBD1 identical over 9 bases. Germline V CDR1 and CDR2: SGHAT, FQNNGV. The J segment lost 6 bases and the V segment lost 2 bases, leaving 11 bases of the junction unmatched. The CDR3 is made up of 16 amino acids. The CDR3 here is CASSLYGDRAHVEQYF. CDR3 DNA sequence: TGTGCCAGCAGCTTATACGGGGACAGGGCTCATGTCGAGCAGTACTTC.

The count of this clone is one. V and J are TRBV20-1 and TRBJ2-3, with 10 bases lining up with TRBD2. Germline values: CDR1 DFQATT, CDR2 SNEGSKA (reference sequence). This CDR3 spans 16 amino acids. V shed 3 bases, J shed 2 bases, and the junction held 8 bases outside the gene matches. The CDR3 coding sequence is TGCAGTGCTAGTAGGCCACTAGCGGGACTCACAGATACGCAGTATTTT. Translating it yields CSASRPLAGLTDTQYF.

This chain uses TRBV10-1 with TRBJ2-1, with 7 bases matching TRBD1. The V gene's germline CDR1 is WNHNN and CDR2 SYGVQD (reference sequence). The CDR3 loop spans 13 amino acids. The J segment lost 7 bases and the V segment lost 3 bases, leaving 3 bases of the junction unmatched. The CDR3 nucleotides read TGCGCCAGCAGTGATGGCAGGGGGAATGAGCAGTTCTTC. The encoded protein is CASSDGRGNEQFF.

This chain joins TRBV30 and TRBJ2-5, with unresolved D. CDR3 length: 10 residues. Per germline, CDR1 GTSNPN and CDR2 SVGIG (reference sequence). Trimming shortened V by 3 bases and J by 5 bases, and 4 bases separated the two germline ends. CDR3 bases: TGTGCCTGGAGCTTGGAGACCCAGTACTTC. Translated, it gives CAWSLETQYF.

The chain is built from TRBV19 and TRBJ1-3, with D unresolved. CDR1 and CDR2 (germline): LNHDA, SQIVND (reference sequence). Trimming pared 7 bases from V and 0 bases from J, leaving 10 bases between. The CDR3 spans 14 residues. The CDR3 here is CASKGSRSGNTIYF. The DNA for the CDR3 is TGTGCCAGTAAGGGCAGCCGCTCTGGAAACACCATATATTTT.

This clone came up once. The V gene is TRBV11-2, the J gene TRBJ2-1; the match to TRBD2 covers 7 bases. Germline V gene sequence: CDR1 SGHAT, CDR2 FQNNGV. The CDR3 has 16 residues. J was trimmed by 7 bases and V by 1 base; bases with no gene match: 10. The CDR3 DNA reads TGTGCCAGCAGCTTAGTTGGCGGGAGAGGAAGAAATGAGCAGTTCTTC. Protein: CASSLVGGRGRNEQFF. The full variable domain, in which reference TRBV11-2 and TRBJ2-1 provide the parts outside the CDR3, is EAGVAQSPRYKIIEKRQSVAFWCNPISGHATLYWYQQILGQGPKLLIQFQNNGVVDDSQLPKDRFSAERLKGVDSTLKIQPAKLEDSAVYLCASSLVGGRGRNEQFFGPGTRLTVL.

V is TRBV6-6 and J is TRBJ2-1; 8 positions agree with TRBD2. Trimming took 11 bases from V and 2 from J; bases not matched to a gene: 8. The germline V gene encodes CDR1 MNHNY and CDR2 SVGAGI (reference sequence). The CDR3 is 14 residues long. This CDR3 is CACTGGGPYNEQFF. The CDR3 DNA reads TGTGCCTGCACCGGGGGGGGGCCCTACAATGAGCAGTTCTTC.

The chain employs TRBV5-4 and TRBJ2-1, with D possibly being TRBD2 (7 bases). V lost 4 bases, J lost 0 bases, and 17 bases lay in between. The germline V gene encodes CDR1 SGHNT and CDR2 YYREEE (reference sequence). The CDR3 length is 17 residues. The CDR3 DNA reads as TGTGCCAGCAGCCAAAGGTCGGGGGGCAACTCCTACAATGAGCAGTTCTTC. Translated: CASSQRSGGNSYNEQFF.

In DNA form, the CDR3 reads TGTGCCAGCAGCCAACCGGGACGGAGAGATCAGCCCCAGCATTTT. It encodes CASSQPGRRDQPQHF. This chain joins TRBV3-1 (or the pseudogene TRBV3-2) and TRBJ1-5; the D gene is possibly TRBD1 (5 bases). Trimming shortened V by 2 bases and J by 5 bases, and 13 bases separated the two germline ends. This CDR3 has 15 residues. CDR1 LGHDT and CDR2 YNNKEL come from the germline V gene (reference sequence).

This sequence joins TRBV20-1 and TRBJ1-2; D unclear. There are 11 residues in the CDR3. Germline CDR1 and CDR2: DFQATT and SNEGSKA (reference sequence). The V gene lost 3 bases and the J gene lost 7 bases, with 9 bases spanning the gap. The CDR3 DNA is TGCAGTGCTAGGTTAAATGGTGGCTACACCTTC. It specifies CSARLNGGYTF.

The rearrangement links TRBV19 to TRBJ1-1; 7 positions match TRBD1. In germline, CDR1 is LNHDA, CDR2 SQIVND (reference sequence). V shed 5 bases, J shed 4 bases, and the junction held 13 bases outside the gene matches. This CDR3 is built from 16 residues. DNA for the CDR3: TGTGCCAGTAGTCCCAGGGGGGGGCGCTTAGGCACTGAAGCTTTCTTT. It codes for CASSPRGGRLGTEAFF.